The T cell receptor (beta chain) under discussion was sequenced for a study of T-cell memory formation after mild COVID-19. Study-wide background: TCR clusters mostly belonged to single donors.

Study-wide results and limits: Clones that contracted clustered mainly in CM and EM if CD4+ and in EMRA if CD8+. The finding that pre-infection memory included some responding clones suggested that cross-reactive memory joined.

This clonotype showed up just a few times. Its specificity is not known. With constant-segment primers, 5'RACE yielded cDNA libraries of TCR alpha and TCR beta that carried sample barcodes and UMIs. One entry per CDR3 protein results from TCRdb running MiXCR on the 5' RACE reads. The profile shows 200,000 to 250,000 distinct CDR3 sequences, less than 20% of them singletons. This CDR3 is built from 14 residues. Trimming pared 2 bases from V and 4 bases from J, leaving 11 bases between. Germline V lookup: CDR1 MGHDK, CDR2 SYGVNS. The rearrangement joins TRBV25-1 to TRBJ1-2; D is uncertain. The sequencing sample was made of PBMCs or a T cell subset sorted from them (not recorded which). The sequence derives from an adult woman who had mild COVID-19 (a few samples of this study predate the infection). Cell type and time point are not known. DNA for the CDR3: TGTGCCAGCAGTGAAACCATTCGAGGCTATGGCTACACCTTC. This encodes CASSETIRGYGYTF.